Sequencing of this T cell receptor (beta chain) was carried out in a study of cytomegalovirus exposure and HLA in healthy donors. PCR amplification relied on 60 Vbeta primers (plus 13 Jbeta primers). Clones were sequenced by immunoSEQ multiplex PCR, and TCRdb holds only the in-frame ones, with some missing. The repertoire holds some 150,000 clones, around 79% seen once, with under 4% in the top ten. The origin of this receptor is a human donor in good health. Sequencing was performed on PBMCs.

The CDR3 DNA reads as TGTGCCAGCAGCGGACAGGGTTGGTACGAGCAGTACTTC. It yields the protein CASSGQGWYEQYF. The chain uses TRBV9 and TRBJ2-7, with TRBD1 matching 7 bases. The CDR3 runs to 13 residues. Unmatched junction bases numbered 4, after V lost 3 bases and J lost 4 bases. Per the germline V gene, CDR1 is SGDLS and CDR2 is YYNGEE.